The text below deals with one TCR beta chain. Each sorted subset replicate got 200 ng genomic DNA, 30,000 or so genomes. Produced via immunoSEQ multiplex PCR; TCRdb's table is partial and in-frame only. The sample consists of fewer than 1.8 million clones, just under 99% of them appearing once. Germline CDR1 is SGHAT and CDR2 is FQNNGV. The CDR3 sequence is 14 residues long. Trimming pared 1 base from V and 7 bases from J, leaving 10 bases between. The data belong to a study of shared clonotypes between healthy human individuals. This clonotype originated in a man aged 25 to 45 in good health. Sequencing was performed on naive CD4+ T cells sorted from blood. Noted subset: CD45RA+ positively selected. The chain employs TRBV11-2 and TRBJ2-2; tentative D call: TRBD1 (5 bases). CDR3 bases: TGTGCCAGCAGCTTAGTTAAGGGGTTCGGGGAGCTGTTTTTT. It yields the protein CASSLVKGFGELFF.